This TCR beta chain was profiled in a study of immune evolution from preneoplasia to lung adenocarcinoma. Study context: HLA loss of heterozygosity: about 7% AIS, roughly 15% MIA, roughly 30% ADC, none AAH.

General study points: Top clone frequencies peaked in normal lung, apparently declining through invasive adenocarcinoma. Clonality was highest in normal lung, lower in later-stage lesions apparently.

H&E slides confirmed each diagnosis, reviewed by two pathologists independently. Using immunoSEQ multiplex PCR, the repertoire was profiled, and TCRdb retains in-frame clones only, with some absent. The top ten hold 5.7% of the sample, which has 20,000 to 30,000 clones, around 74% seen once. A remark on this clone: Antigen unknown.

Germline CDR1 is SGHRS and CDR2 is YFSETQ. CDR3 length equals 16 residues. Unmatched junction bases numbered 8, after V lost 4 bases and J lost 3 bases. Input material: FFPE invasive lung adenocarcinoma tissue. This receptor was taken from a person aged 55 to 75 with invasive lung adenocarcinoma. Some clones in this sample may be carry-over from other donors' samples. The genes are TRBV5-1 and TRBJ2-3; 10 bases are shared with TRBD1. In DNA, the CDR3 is TGCGCCAGCAGCCCCCTGACAGGGGGCGTAACAGATACGCAGTATTTT. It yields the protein CASSPLTGGVTDTQYF. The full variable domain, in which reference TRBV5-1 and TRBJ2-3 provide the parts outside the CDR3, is KAGVTQTPRYLIKTRGQQVTLSCSPISGHRSVSWYQQTPGQGLQFLFEYFSETQRNKGNFPGRFSGRQFSNSRSEMNVSTLELGDSALYLCASSPLTGGVTDTQYFGPGTRLTVL.